The 28 T cell receptor beta chains in this list originate from one sample, sequenced in a study of cytomegalovirus exposure and HLA in healthy donors. It was with 60 Vbeta and 13 Jbeta primers that the PCR ran. Sequencing used immunoSEQ multiplex PCR; TCRdb keeps in-frame clones, though not all of them. The table records over 150,000 clones, roughly 87% of them present only once. Sequencing input: PBMCs. The origin of the receptors is a girl less than two years old in good health and CMV-seronegative.

A single count supports this clone. The V gene is TRBV29-1, the J gene TRBJ2-7, with no clear D. Per germline, CDR1 SQVTM and CDR2 ANQGSEA. The CDR3 runs to 14 residues. Trimming stripped 1 base from V and 0 bases from J, with 10 bases between. The CDR3 here is CSVEAHYPSYEQYF. Here the CDR3 DNA reads TGCAGCGTTGAAGCTCACTATCCCTCCTACGAGCAGTACTTC.

The gene calls are TRBV15 and TRBJ2-2, with TRBD2 matching over 8 bases. The CDR3 sequence is 15 residues long. Germline CDR1 LNHNV, CDR2 YYDKDF (reference sequence). The ends lost 0 bases at V and 5 bases at J; junction bases unmatched: 2. CDR3 region: CATSRDKRGTGELFF. CDR3 in DNA: TGTGCCACCAGCAGAGATAAGCGGGGGACCGGGGAGCTGTTTTTT.

V and J are TRBV9 and TRBJ1-1, with D tentatively TRBD1 (6 bases). In germline, CDR1 is SGDLS, CDR2 YYNGEE. Trimming removed 4 bases from V and 4 bases from J, with 8 bases in between. This CDR3 is 12 amino acids long. CDR3 region: CASSQGGTEAFF. DNA for the CDR3: TGTGCCAGCAGCCAAGGGGGCACTGAAGCTTTCTTT.

In its sample, this clone was seen a few times. This chain uses TRBV21-1 with TRBJ1-1; the table names TRBD1, a call not compared with the DNA. TRBV21-1 is a documented pseudogene. The CDR3 consists of 11 residues. CDR3 nucleotide sequence: TGTGCCAGCACCAGGGGGACTGAAGCTTTCTTT. The encoded protein is CASTRGTEAFF.

The chain employs TRBV4-1 and TRBJ2-1, with D possibly matching TRBD1 (5 bases). V lost 5 bases and J lost 2, with 13 bases in between. Germline CDR1 and CDR2: MGHRA and YSYEKL. The CDR3 runs to 15 residues. CDR3 sequence: CASSAPGRTYNEQFF. CDR3 nucleotide sequence: TGCGCCAGCAGCGCCCCAGGGCGGACCTACAATGAGCAGTTCTTC.

The rearrangement links TRBV7-9 to TRBJ2-1, with D perhaps matching TRBD2 (6 bases). The CDR3 length is 14 residues. Germline lookup yields CDR1 SEHNR and CDR2 FQNEAQ (reference sequence). V lost 9 bases and J 0 bases, leaving 12 bases between the germline ends. CDR3 region: CASQEGSSYNEQFF. CDR3 DNA: TGTGCCAGTCAGGAGGGCAGCTCCTACAATGAGCAGTTCTTC.

V and J are TRBV5-4 and TRBJ2-5, with a possible D match to TRBD1 (6 bases). Germline lookup yields CDR1 SGHNT and CDR2 YYREEE (reference sequence). V was cut by 2 bases and J by 4 bases, with 12 bases left in between. The CDR3 runs to 14 residues. CDR3 protein: CASSLQGFPETQYF. As DNA, the CDR3 is TGTGCCAGCAGCTTACAGGGATTCCCAGAGACCCAGTACTTC.

The chain is built from TRBV2 and TRBJ1-2; TRBD1 matches at 8 bases. Germline CDR1 and CDR2: SNHLY and FYNNEI. J gave up 6 bases and V 6 bases, and 12 bases lay outside the gene matches. The CDR3 loop spans 15 amino acids. The CDR3 protein is CASRGQPGGWDGYTF. CDR3 bases: TGTGCCAGCAGGGGACAACCAGGGGGCTGGGATGGCTACACCTTC.

In this sample, this clone turned up a few times. The chain is built from TRBV6-5 and TRBJ1-1, with a weak D call TRBD1 (5 bases). Looked up from germline, CDR1 is MNHEY and CDR2 is SVGAGI. Between the trimmed V and J ends, which lost 6 bases and 2 bases, there was a span of 13 bases. CDR3 size: 14 residues. The CDR3 is CASSDIQGNTEAFF. The CDR3 region has the DNA TGTGCCAGCAGCGACATTCAGGGTAACACTGAAGCTTTCTTT.

The chain uses TRBV4-2 and TRBJ2-7; the match to TRBD2 covers 7 bases. CDR1 LGHNA and CDR2 YNFKEQ come from the germline V gene. With V trimmed by 1 base and J by 7 bases, 4 bases remained unmatched. The CDR3 sequence is 13 residues long. CDR3 DNA: TGTGCCAGCAGCCAAGTGAGCGGGGCTGAGCAGTACTTC. Protein: CASSQVSGAEQYF.

This clone was seen a handful of times. This chain joins TRBV11-3 and TRBJ2-2, with TRBD2 identical over 7 bases. The CDR3 is made up of 13 amino acids. CDR1 SGHNT and CDR2 YENEEA come from the germline V gene. J lost 6 bases, V lost 3 bases, and 1 base had no gene match. The CDR3 region is CASSFRGAGELFF. DNA of the CDR3: TGTGCCAGCAGCTTTCGGGGGGCCGGGGAGCTGTTTTTT.

This clone was counted between two and nine times. The chain combines TRBV6-5 with TRBJ2-5; 7 nucleotides line up with TRBD2. Germline V gene lookup returns CDR1 MNHEY and CDR2 SVGAGI. The CDR3 consists of 13 residues. Trimming at V came to 2 bases and at J to 9 bases, leaving 6 bases not matched to a gene. The CDR3 is CASSYGPRGAQYF. The CDR3 DNA follows: TGTGCCAGCAGTTACGGACCTCGGGGGGCCCAGTACTTC.

The chain is built from TRBV10-3 and TRBJ1-3, with D maybe TRBD1 (6 bases). The CDR3 totals 16 residues. With 7 bases removed from V and 0 bases from J, the gap between germline ends came to 16 bases. The V gene's germline CDR1 is ENHRY and CDR2 SYGVKD. The CDR3 loop reads CAITPGHGRSGNTIYF. CDR3 nucleotides: TGTGCCATCACTCCGGGACACGGTCGCTCTGGAAACACCATATATTTT.

The chain links TRBV5-1 to TRBJ2-7; TRBD1 matches 10 bases. This CDR3 has 16 amino acids. Trimming at V came to 0 bases and at J to 0 bases, leaving 3 bases not matched to a gene. Germline V gene data show CDR1 as SGHRS and CDR2 as YFSETQ. Here the CDR3 reads CASSLAGQGSSYEQYF. The CDR3 nucleotides are TGCGCCAGCAGCTTGGCGGGACAGGGGAGCTCCTACGAGCAGTACTTC.

V and J are TRBV21-1 and TRBJ2-5; the table's D call, TRBD1, has no DNA check behind it. TRBV21-1 is annotated as a pseudogene. This CDR3 has 15 amino acids. The CDR3 bases are TGTGCCAGCAGCCTGAGAGCAGGGCTGAGAGAGACCCAGTACTTC. This gives the protein CASSLRAGLRETQYF.

The chain employs TRBV28 and TRBJ2-2, with 7 bases fitting TRBD1. Losses at the gene ends were 5 bases for V and 2 bases for J; bases not matched to a gene: 8. The CDR3 has 16 residues. Germline CDR1 MDHEN, CDR2 SYDVKM. CDR3 coding DNA: TGTGCCAGCAGTCAATCAGGGGGTCCCAACACCGGGGAGCTGTTTTTT. Its protein is CASSQSGGPNTGELFF.

The chain has TRBV10-2 and TRBJ1-4; D not resolved. The CDR3 consists of 17 residues. Germline loops: CDR1 WSHSY, CDR2 SAAADI. Trimming left V 6 bases short and J 0 bases short, with 17 bases between. The CDR3, as DNA: TGCGCCAGCAGGTCGGGAGCCTTAAGGTCAACTAATGAAAAACTGTTTTTT. Its protein is CASRSGALRSTNEKLFF.

The CDR3 loop is CASSQDAPRGNQPQHF. CDR3 in DNA: TGTGCCAGCAGCCAAGATGCCCCGAGGGGCAATCAGCCCCAGCATTTT. The chain links TRBV4-2 to TRBJ1-5, with D hard to call. The CDR3 is 16 amino acids. From germline, CDR1 is LGHNA and CDR2 YNFKEQ. V was shortened by 0 bases and J by 2 bases, with 11 bases between the two germline ends.

The chain is built from TRBV4-1 and TRBJ1-6; 9 nucleotides line up with TRBD1. This CDR3 has 16 residues. Trimming took 0 bases from V and 10 from J; bases not matched to a gene: 7. In germline, CDR1 is MGHRA, CDR2 YSYEKL. The CDR3 sequence: CASSQDSDRGSSPLHF. The CDR3 nucleotides are TGCGCCAGCAGCCAAGACTCGGACAGGGGTTCATCACCCCTCCACTTT.

The table lists this clone with a few counts. The rearrangement uses TRBV9 and TRBJ2-7; 7 bases fit TRBD2. CDR3 size: 15 residues. V lost 0 bases, J lost 1 base, and 4 bases stayed unmatched. The germline CDR1 and CDR2 sequences are SGDLS and YYNGEE. The CDR3 is CASSVGVGGSYEQYF. The CDR3 DNA is TGTGCCAGCAGCGTAGGGGTCGGGGGGTCCTACGAGCAGTACTTC.

The chain uses TRBV2 and TRBJ1-2; 9 bases match TRBD1. V lost 3 bases and J lost 8; bases outside the gene matches: 4. Germline CDR1 reads SNHLY; CDR2 reads FYNNEI. This CDR3 region has 13 residues. The CDR3 sequence: CASSEGTGYGYTF. The CDR3 bases are TGTGCCAGCAGTGAGGGGACAGGGTACGGCTACACCTTC.

J is TRBJ2-6 and V is TRBV11-2; no definite D call. Trimming pared 6 bases from V and 4 bases from J, leaving 10 bases between. Germline V lookup: CDR1 SGHAT, CDR2 FQNNGV. This CDR3 has 14 residues. The CDR3 coding sequence is TGTGCCAGCAGACGGAGAGAGGGGGCCAACGTCCTGACTTTC. Protein product: CASRRREGANVLTF.

The chain recombines TRBV21-1 with TRBJ2-7; no DNA check was done on the table's D call, TRBD2. TRBV21-1 is designated a pseudogene. This CDR3 is 17 amino acids long. The CDR3 DNA follows: TGTGCCAGCAGCAGAGACCCCGAGCGGGACCCATCCTACGAGCAGTACTTC. It codes for CASSRDPERDPSYEQYF.

The V and J genes are TRBV5-4 and TRBJ2-1; possible D gene TRBD2, 6 bases. There are 13 residues in the CDR3. Deletions cut 0 bases from V and 8 bases from J, with 9 bases between. Germline CDR1 SGHNT, CDR2 YYREEE (reference sequence). CDR3 residues: CASSLELAYEQFF. As DNA, the CDR3 is TGTGCCAGCAGCTTGGAACTAGCCTATGAGCAGTTCTTC. The variable domain in full, completed from reference TRBV5-4 and TRBJ2-1, reads ETGVTQSPTHLIKTRGQQVTLRCSSQSGHNTVSWYQQALGQGPQFIFQYYREEENGRGNFPPRFSGLQFPNYSSELNVNALELDDSALYLCASSLELAYEQFFGPGTRLTVL.

V and J are TRBV6-5 and TRBJ1-5; no clear D. V lost 8 bases, J lost 5 bases, and 13 bases lay in between. Germline V CDR1 and CDR2: MNHEY, SVGAGI. This CDR3 region has 13 residues. CDR3 loop: CASRSVLDQPQHF. CDR3 nucleotide sequence: TGTGCCAGCCGGTCTGTGTTAGATCAGCCCCAGCATTTT.

The rearrangement links TRBV11-3 to TRBJ2-5; D is possibly TRBD2 (7 bases). Germline values: CDR1 SGHNT, CDR2 YENEEA. Trimming removed 5 bases from V and 3 bases from J, with 16 bases in between. The CDR3 extends over 15 amino acids. CDR3 nucleotides: TGTGCCAGCAGCCATTTCAGGGAGGGGGAAGAGACCCAGTACTTC. Encoded protein: CASSHFREGEETQYF. Full variable domain (outside the CDR3, taken from reference TRBV11-3 and TRBJ2-5): EAGVVQSPRYKIIEKKQPVAFWCNPISGHNTLYWYLQNLGQGPELLIRYENEEAVDDSQLPKDRFSAERLKGVDSTLKIQPAELGDSAVYLCASSHFREGEETQYFGPGTRLLVL.

This clone showed up just once. The gene calls are TRBV4-1 and TRBJ2-2; D is possibly TRBD1 (5 bases). V was shortened by 1 base and J by 4 bases, with 16 bases between the two germline ends. Per germline, CDR1 MGHRA and CDR2 YSYEKL. The CDR3 spans 17 residues. The DNA for the CDR3 is TGCGCCAGCAGCCAAGCAAAGGGGTGGCGAGGCACCGGGGAGCTGTTTTTT. Translation: CASSQAKGWRGTGELFF.

This sequence joins TRBV6-1 and TRBJ1-6; D ambiguous. Trimming pared 5 bases from V and 10 bases from J, leaving 12 bases between. This CDR3 contains 13 residues. Per the germline V gene, CDR1 is MNHNS and CDR2 is SASEGT. The DNA of the CDR3 is TGTGCCAGCAGTCAAGAGGACTGGTCACCCCTCCACTTT. This translates into CASSQEDWSPLHF.